This TCR beta chain was captured by sequencing in a study of T cells in Graves' hyperthyroidism and ophthalmopathy. Any patient presenting with uncontrolled infection, other autoimmune disease, pregnancy or lactation was left out. Using RNA transcripts as the source, TCR beta CDR3 regions were amplified. TCR CDR3 regions were first amplified by RT-PCR with HTBI primers. Via MiXCR, TCRdb re-called the multiplex PCR reads, giving one row per CDR3 protein. The sample has 450,000 to 600,000 distinct CDR3 sequences, around 20% seen once. The sequenced sample consisted of blood. This sequence was found in a middle-aged man with Graves' ophthalmopathy.

CDR3 sequence reads: CASSEGLATQETQYF. CDR3 sequence (DNA): TGCGCCAGCAGCGAGGGACTAGCGACCCAAGAGACCCAGTACTTC. The chain carries TRBV4-3 and TRBJ2-5, with 10 bases identical to TRBD2. V lost 5 bases, J lost 1 base, and 4 bases stayed unmatched. This CDR3 has 15 residues. Germline V gene sequence: CDR1 LGHNA, CDR2 YSLEER.